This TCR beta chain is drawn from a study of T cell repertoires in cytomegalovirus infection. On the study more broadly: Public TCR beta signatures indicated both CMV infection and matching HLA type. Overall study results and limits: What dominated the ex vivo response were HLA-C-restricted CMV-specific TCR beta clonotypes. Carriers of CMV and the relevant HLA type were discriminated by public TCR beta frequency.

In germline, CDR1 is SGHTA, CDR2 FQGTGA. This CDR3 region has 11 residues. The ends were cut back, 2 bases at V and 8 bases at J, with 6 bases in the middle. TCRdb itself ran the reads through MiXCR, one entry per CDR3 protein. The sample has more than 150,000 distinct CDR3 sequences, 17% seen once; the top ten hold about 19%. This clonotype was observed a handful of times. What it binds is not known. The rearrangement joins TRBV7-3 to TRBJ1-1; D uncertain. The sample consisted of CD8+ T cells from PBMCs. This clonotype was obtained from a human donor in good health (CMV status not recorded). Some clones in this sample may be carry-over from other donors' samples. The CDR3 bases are TGTGCCAGCAGCTTATATTGGGAAGCTTTCTTT. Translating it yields CASSLYWEAFF.